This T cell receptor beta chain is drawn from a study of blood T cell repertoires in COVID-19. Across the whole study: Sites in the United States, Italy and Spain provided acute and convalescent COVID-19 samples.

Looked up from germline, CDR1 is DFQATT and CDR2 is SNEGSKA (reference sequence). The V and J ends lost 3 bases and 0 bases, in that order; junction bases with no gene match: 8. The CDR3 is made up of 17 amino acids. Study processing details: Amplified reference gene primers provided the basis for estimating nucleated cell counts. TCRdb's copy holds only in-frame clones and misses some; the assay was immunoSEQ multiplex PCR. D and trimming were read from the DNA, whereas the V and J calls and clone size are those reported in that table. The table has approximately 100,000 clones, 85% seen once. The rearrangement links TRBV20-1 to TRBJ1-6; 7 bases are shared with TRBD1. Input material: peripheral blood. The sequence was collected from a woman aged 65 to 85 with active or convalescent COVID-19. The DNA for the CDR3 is TGCAGTGCTAGTAGGACAGGTTCTAGCTCCTATAATTCACCCCTCCACTTT. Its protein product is CSASRTGSSSYNSPLHF.